This entry features one T cell receptor beta chain sequence. These data originate in a study of blood T cell repertoires in COVID-19. Study-level information: From T cells, B-cell-depleted T cells, or PBMCs came the material, which was cDNA or gDNA.

Source study methods: Estimated nucleated cell counts came from reference gene primer amplification. The data were produced by immunoSEQ multiplex PCR, yet TCRdb's version contains in-frame clones alone and is incomplete. Clonal size and the V and J genes are those of that table, whereas D and trimming came from the DNA. The sample lists more than 250,000 clones, around 86% occurring once. V lost 7 bases, J lost 6 bases, and 11 bases lay in between. In germline, CDR1 is KGHSH, CDR2 LQKENI. This CDR3 comprises 12 residues. The sequence was collected from a woman under 40 who had recovered from COVID-19. What was sequenced was peripheral blood. The chain links TRBV18 to TRBJ2-3; possibly TRBD2 for D (5 bases). This CDR3 is CASLTSGDTQYF. The CDR3 region has the DNA TGTGCCAGCTTAACTAGTGGGGATACGCAGTATTTT.